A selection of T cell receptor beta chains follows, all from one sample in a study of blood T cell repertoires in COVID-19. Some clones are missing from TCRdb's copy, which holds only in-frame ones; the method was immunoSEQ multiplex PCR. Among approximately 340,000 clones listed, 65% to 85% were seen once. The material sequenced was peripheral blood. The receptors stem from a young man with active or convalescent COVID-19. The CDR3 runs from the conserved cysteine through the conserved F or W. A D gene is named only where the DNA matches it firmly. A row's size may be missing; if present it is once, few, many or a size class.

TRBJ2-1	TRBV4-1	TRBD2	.	CASSPRGSGGSYNEQFF	TGCGCCAGCAGCCCCCGGGGTAGCGGGGGCTCCTACAATGAGCAGTTCTTC
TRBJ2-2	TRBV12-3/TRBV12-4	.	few	CASSSGTGELFF	TGTGCCAGCAGCAGCGGTACCGGGGAGCTGTTTTTT
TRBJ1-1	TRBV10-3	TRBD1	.	CAITEDRESTEAFF	TGTGCCATCACTGAGGACAGGGAGAGCACTGAAGCTTTCTTT
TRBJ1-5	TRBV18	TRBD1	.	CASSGQAEQPQHF	TGTGCCAGCTCGGGACAGGCAGAACAGCCCCAGCATTTT
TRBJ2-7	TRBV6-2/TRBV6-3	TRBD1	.	CASSYKTGSSNEQYF	TGTGCCAGCAGTTACAAGACAGGGTCGAGCAACGAGCAGTACTTC
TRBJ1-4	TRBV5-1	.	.	CASCAEPQGKLFF	TGCGCCAGCTGCGCCGAGCCCCAGGGAAAACTGTTTTTT
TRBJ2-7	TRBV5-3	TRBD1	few	CARSLSTGTGGGEQYF	TGTGCCAGAAGCTTGAGTACCGGGACAGGGGGCGGCGAGCAGTACTTC
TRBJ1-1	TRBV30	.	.	CAWREAGDTEAFF	TGTGCCTGGAGGGAGGCCGGGGACACTGAAGCTTTCTTT
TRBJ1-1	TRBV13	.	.	CASSKGGHLPGTEAFF	TGTGCCAGCAGCAAAGGGGGACACCTACCGGGGACTGAAGCTTTCTTT
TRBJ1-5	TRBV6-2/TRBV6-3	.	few	CASSWGPPGPQHF	TGTGCCAGCAGTTGGGGGCCACCCGGGCCCCAGCATTTT
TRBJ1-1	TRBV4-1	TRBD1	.	CASSQRVTGGTEAFF	TGCGCCAGCAGCCAAAGGGTGACAGGGGGTACTGAAGCTTTCTTT
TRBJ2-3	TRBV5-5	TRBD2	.	CASSLQLAGGHTDTQYF	TGTGCCAGCAGCTTGCAACTAGCGGGGGGGCACACAGATACGCAGTATTTT
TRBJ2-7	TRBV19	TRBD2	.	CAWSGGHLYYEQYF	TGTGCCTGGTCGGGGGGGCATCTTTACTACGAGCAGTACTTC
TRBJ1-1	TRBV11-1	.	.	CASSPRQAGADLAFF	TGTGCCAGCAGCCCTAGACAGGCGGGGGCGGATTTGGCTTTCTTT
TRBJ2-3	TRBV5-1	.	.	CASKQTSTDTQYF	TGCGCCAGCAAGCAGACTAGCACAGATACGCAGTATTTT
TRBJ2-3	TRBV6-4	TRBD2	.	CASSDQRGSSGDTQYF	TGTGCCAGCAGTGACCAGCGGGGTTCCTCAGGAGATACGCAGTATTTT
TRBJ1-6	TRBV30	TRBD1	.	CAWMGQPGSPLHF	TGTGCCTGGATGGGACAGCCTGGATCACCCCTCCACTTT
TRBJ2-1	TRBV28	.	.	CASSLTPLSYNEQFF	TGTGCCAGCAGTTTGACACCGCTGTCCTACAATGAGCAGTTCTTC
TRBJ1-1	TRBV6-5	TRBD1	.	CASSYGTGAEAFF	TGTGCCAGCAGTTACGGAACAGGGGCTGAAGCTTTCTTT
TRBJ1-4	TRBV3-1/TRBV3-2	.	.	CASSQDLRFREKLFF	TGTGCCAGCAGCCAAGATCTCAGATTCAGGGAAAAACTGTTTTTT
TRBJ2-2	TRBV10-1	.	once	CATLFTTGGPGELFF	TGCGCCACATTATTTACGACAGGAGGACCCGGGGAGCTGTTTTTT
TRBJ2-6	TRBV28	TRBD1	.	CASSSPGQGPSGANVLTF	TGTGCCAGCAGTTCCCCGGGACAGGGGCCGTCTGGGGCCAACGTCCTGACTTTC
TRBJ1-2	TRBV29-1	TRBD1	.	CSVEQGAHGYTF	TGCAGCGTGGAACAGGGGGCTCATGGCTACACCTTC
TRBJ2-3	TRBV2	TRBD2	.	CASSDPPLAAPTDTQYF	TGTGCCAGCAGTGACCCCCCACTAGCGGCCCCCACAGATACGCAGTATTTT
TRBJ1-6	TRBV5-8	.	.	CATGGGGSPLHF	TGTGCCACCGGGGGGGGCGGTTCACCCCTCCACTTT
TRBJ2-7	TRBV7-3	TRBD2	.	CASSLAGAYEQYF	TGTGCCAGCAGCTTAGCGGGGGCCTACGAGCAGTACTTC
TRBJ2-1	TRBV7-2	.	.	CASRLQWGDNEQFF	TGTGCCAGCAGGCTGCAATGGGGGGACAATGAGCAGTTCTTC
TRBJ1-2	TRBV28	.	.	CASSRQQMASGYTF	TGTGCCAGCAGTCGACAGCAGATGGCCAGTGGCTACACCTTC
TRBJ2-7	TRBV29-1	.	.	CSVEAGVSYEQYF	TGCAGCGTTGAGGCGGGCGTCTCCTACGAGCAGTACTTC
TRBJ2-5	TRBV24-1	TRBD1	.	CATSDSTGEQETQYF	TGTGCCACCAGTGACTCCACAGGGGAACAAGAGACCCAGTACTTC
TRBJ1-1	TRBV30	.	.	CAWATGLEAFF	TGTGCCTGGGCCACAGGGCTTGAAGCTTTCTTT
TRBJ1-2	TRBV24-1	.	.	CATSDSKGVGGYTF	TGTGCCACCAGTGATTCGAAAGGGGTGGGGGGCTACACCTTC
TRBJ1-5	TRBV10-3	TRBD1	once	CAISESGTGEQPQHF	TGTGCCATCAGTGAGTCGGGGACAGGGGAGCAGCCCCAGCATTTT
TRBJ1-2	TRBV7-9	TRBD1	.	CASSSGQGGGYTF	TGTGCCAGCAGCTCAGGACAGGGTGGTGGCTACACCTTC
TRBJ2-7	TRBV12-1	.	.	CASNWDRGYEQYF	TGTGCCAGCAACTGGGACAGGGGCTACGAGCAGTACTTC
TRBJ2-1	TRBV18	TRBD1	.	CASSPLPGTGGDEQFF	TGTGCCAGCTCTCCTCTCCCCGGGACAGGGGGCGATGAGCAGTTCTTC
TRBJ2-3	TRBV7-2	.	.	CASSLVADPSTDTQYF	TGTGCCAGCAGCTTAGTAGCGGACCCTAGCACAGATACGCAGTATTTT
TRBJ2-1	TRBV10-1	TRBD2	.	CASSAGLAGSSSYNEQFF	TGCGCCAGCAGTGCAGGACTAGCGGGGTCCAGCTCCTACAATGAGCAGTTCTTC
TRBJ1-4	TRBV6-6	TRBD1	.	CASSYLFGQGGEKLFF	TGTGCCAGCAGTTACCTCTTCGGACAGGGTGGGGAAAAACTGTTTTTT
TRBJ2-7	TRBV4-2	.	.	CASSQDQGGAQYF	TGTGCCAGCAGCCAAGATCAGGGTGGCGCCCAGTACTTC
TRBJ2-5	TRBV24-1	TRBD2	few	CATSDLGTGGQETQYF	TGTGCCACCAGTGATTTGGGGACGGGGGGTCAAGAGACCCAGTACTTC
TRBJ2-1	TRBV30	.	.	CAWSVRDRGRGGLAYGPPNEQFF	TGTGCCTGGAGTGTACGAGACAGGGGGCGCGGGGGACTAGCGTATGGGCCCCCCAATGAGCAGTTCTTC
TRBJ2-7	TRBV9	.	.	CASSSFPGHSYEQYF	TGTGCCAGCAGCAGTTTTCCGGGACACAGCTACGAGCAGTACTTC
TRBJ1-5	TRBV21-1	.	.	CAIPTGSNQPQHF	TGTGCCATCCCGACAGGAAGCAATCAGCCCCAGCATTTT
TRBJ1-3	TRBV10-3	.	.	CAIREYNSGNTIYF	TGTGCCATCCGGGAGTACAACTCTGGAAACACCATATATTTT
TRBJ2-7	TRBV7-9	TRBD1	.	CASSLDRGTEQYF	TGTGCCAGCAGCTTAGACAGGGGCACCGAGCAGTACTTC
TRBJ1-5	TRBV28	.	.	CASSSGTTYSNQPQHF	TGTGCCAGCAGTTCCGGGACAACCTATAGCAATCAGCCCCAGCATTTT
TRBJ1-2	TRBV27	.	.	CASSSGGGYTF	TGTGCCAGCAGTTCCGGAGGGGGCTACACCTTC
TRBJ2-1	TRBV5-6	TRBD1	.	CASSEAPGQVYNEQFF	TGTGCCAGCTCGGAAGCTCCGGGACAGGTCTACAATGAGCAGTTCTTC
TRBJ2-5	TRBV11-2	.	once	CASSLAGAETQYF	TGTGCCAGCAGCTTGGCAGGGGCGGAGACCCAGTACTTC
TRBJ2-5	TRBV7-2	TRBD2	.	CASSLAGGRQETQYF	TGTGCCAGCAGCCTAGCGGGAGGGAGACAAGAGACCCAGTACTTC
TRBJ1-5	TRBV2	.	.	CASRGLGGNQPQHF	TGTGCCAGCCGCGGACTCGGGGGCAATCAGCCCCAGCATTTT
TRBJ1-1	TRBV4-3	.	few	CASSQDRTNTEAFF	TGCGCCAGCAGCCAAGATAGAACGAACACTGAAGCTTTCTTT